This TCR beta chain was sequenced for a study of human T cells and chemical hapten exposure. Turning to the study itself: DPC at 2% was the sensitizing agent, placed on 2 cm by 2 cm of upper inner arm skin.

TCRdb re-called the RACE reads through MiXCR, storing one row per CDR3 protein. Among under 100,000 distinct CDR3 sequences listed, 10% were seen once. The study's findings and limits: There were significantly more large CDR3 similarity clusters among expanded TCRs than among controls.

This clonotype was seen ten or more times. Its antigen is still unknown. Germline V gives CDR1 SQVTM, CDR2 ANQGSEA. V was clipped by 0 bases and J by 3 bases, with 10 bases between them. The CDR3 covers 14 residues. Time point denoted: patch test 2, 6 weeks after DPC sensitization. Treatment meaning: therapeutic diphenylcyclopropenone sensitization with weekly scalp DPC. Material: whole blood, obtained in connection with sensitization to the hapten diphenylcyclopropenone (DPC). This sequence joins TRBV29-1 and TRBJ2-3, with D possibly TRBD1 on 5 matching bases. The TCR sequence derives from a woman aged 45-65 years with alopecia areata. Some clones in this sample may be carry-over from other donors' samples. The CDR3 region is CSVEDGAGTDTQYF. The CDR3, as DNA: TGCAGCGTTGAAGATGGGGCCGGGACAGATACGCAGTATTTT.